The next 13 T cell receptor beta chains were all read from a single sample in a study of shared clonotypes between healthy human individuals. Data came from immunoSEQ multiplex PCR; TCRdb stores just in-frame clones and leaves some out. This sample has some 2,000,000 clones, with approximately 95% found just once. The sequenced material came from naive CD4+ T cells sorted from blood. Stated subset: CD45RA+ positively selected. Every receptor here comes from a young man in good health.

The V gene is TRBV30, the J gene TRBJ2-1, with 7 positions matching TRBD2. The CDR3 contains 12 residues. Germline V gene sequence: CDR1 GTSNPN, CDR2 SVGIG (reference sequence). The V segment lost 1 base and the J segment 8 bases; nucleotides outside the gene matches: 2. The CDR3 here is CAWSDRGDEQFF. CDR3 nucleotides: TGTGCCTGGAGTGACCGGGGGGATGAGCAGTTCTTC.

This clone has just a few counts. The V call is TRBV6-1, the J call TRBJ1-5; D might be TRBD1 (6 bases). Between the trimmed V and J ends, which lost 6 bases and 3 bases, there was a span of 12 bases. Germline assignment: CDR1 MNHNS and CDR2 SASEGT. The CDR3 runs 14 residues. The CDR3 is CASRPGQINQPQHF. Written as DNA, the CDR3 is TGTGCCAGCAGGCCTGGACAGATCAATCAGCCCCAGCATTTT.

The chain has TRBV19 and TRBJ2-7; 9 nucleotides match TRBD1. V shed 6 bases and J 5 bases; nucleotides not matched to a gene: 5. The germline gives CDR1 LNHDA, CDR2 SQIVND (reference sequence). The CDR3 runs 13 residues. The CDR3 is CASSPRDRDEQYF. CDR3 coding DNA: TGTGCCAGTAGCCCCCGGGACAGGGACGAGCAGTACTTC.

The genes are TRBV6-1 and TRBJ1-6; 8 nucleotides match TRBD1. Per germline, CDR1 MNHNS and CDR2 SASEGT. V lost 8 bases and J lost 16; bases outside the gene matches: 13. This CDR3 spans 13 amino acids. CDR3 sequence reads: CASQRTGLWPLHF. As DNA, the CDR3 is TGTGCCAGCCAACGGACAGGGTTGTGGCCTCTCCACTTT.

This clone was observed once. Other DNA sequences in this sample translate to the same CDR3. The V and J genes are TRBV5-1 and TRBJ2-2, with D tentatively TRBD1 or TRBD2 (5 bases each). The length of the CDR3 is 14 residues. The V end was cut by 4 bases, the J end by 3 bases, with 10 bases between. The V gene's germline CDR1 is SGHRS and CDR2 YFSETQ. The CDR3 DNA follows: TGCGCCAGCAGCGGGCAGGGAGACACCGGGGAGCTGTTTTTT. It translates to CASSGQGDTGELFF.

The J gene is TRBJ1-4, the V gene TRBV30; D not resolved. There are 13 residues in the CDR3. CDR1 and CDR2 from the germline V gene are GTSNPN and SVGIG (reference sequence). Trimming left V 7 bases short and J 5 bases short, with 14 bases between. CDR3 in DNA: TGTGCCTCCCAAAGAGGGAGGAATGAAAAACTGTTTTTT. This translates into CASQRGRNEKLFF. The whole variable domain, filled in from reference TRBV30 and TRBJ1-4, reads SQTIHQWPATLVQPVGSPLSLECTVEGTSNPNLYWYRQAAGRGLQLLFYSVGIGQISSEVPQNLSASRPQDRQFILSSKKLLLSDSGFYLCASQRGRNEKLFFGSGTQLSVL.

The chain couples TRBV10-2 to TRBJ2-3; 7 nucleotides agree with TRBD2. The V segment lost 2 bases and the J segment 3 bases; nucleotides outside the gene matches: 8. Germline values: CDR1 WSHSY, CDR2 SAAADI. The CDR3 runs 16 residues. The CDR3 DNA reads TGCGCCAGCAGTGAGGACGGCCTAGCGGCTACAGATACGCAGTATTTT. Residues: CASSEDGLAATDTQYF.

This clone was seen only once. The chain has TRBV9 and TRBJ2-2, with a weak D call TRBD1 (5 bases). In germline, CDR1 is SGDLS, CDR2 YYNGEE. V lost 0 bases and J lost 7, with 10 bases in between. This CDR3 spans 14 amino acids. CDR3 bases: TGTGCCAGCAGCGTAGATCCCAGGGTCGGGGAGCTGTTTTTT. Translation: CASSVDPRVGELFF.

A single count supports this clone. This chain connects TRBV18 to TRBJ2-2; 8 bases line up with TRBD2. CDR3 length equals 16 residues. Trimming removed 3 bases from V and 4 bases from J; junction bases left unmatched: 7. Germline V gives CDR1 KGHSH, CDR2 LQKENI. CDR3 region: CASSPGAGDSTGELFF. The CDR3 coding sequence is TGTGCCAGCTCACCGGGAGCGGGAGATTCCACCGGGGAGCTGTTTTTT.

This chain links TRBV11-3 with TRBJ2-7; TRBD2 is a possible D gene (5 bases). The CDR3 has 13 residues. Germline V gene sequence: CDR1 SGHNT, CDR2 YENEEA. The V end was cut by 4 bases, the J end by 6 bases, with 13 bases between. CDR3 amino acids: CASSSLEGGEQYF. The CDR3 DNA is TGTGCCAGCAGCTCATTAGAAGGAGGCGAGCAGTACTTC.

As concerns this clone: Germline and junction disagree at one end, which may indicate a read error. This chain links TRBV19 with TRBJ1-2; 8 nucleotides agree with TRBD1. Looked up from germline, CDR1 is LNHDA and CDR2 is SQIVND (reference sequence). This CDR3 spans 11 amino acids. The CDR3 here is CASSIGDRRYF. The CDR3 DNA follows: TGTGCCAGTAGTATCGGGGACAGGCGCTACTTC. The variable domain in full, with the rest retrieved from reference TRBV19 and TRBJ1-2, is DGGITQSPKYLFRKEGQNVTLSCEQNLNHDAMYWYRQDPGQGLRLIYYSQIVNDFQKGDIAEGYSVSREKKESFPLTVTSAQKNPTAFYLCASSIGDRRYFGSGTRLTVV.

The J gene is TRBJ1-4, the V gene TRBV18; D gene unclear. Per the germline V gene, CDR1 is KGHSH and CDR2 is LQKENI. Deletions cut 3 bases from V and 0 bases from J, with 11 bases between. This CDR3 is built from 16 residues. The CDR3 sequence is CASSPGDTTTNEKLFF. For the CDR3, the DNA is TGTGCCAGCTCACCTGGGGATACTACAACTAATGAAAAACTGTTTTTT.

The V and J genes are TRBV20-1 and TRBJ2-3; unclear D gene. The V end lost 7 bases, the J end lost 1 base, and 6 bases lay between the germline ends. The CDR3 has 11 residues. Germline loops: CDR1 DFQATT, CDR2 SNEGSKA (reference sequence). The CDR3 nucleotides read TGCAGTGTAGCCGGCACAGATACGCAGTATTTT. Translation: CSVAGTDTQYF.